This T cell receptor beta chain was identified in a study of cytomegalovirus exposure and HLA in healthy donors. Across the whole study: It was reported in a later analysis that the approximately 110 validation repertoires used the same platform as the 650 to 800 first-cohort repertoires. Study observations and caveats: The study flagged 150 to 200 TCR beta chains as cytomegalovirus-associated.

The donors were part of the approximately 130-subject validation cohort, which stood apart from the roughly 670-subject first cohort. As concerns this clone: Its antigen is as yet unknown.

Clones were read by immunoSEQ multiplex PCR, and TCRdb kept only the in-frame ones, dropping some. Of under 200,000 clones in the sample, about 95% were seen once. CDR3 length: 17 amino acids. Germline V gene sequence: CDR1 SGHTA, CDR2 FQGNSA. V lost 5 bases to trimming and J lost 0 bases, with 14 bases between them. The receptor was derived from a woman under 30 in good health and CMV-seronegative. This chain uses TRBV7-2 with TRBJ1-6, with D unresolved. Sequencing was carried out using PBMCs. CDR3 nucleotides: TGTGCCAGCAGCCTTATGACACCGAGCTCCTATAATTCACCCCTCCACTTT. Translating gives CASSLMTPSSYNSPLHF.